A selection of T cell receptor beta chains follows, all from one sample in a study of PD-1 blockade in classical Hodgkin lymphoma. The method was immunoSEQ multiplex PCR; TCRdb's version includes in-frame clones alone and lacks a portion of them. The sample has just under 65,000 clones, around 90% seen once. The specimen comprised peripheral blood mononuclear cells (PBMCs), sampled before the fourth cycle of nivolumab. The receptors derive from a human donor with classical Hodgkin lymphoma. CDR3s include the opening cysteine and the closing phenylalanine or tryptophan. Fields, in order: V gene, J gene, CDR3 protein.

TRBV28	TRBJ1-3	CASSSTRGIGTIYF
TRBV5-1	TRBJ1-2	CASSLYGDRRGYTF
TRBV5-4	TRBJ2-1	CASNFGGKDEQFF
TRBV28	TRBJ2-3	CASSVRGGSTDTQYF
TRBV27	TRBJ2-1	CASSLQGLAWNNEQFF
TRBV10-3	TRBJ2-3	CAISQSPGLDTQYF
TRBV7-2	TRBJ2-3	CASSLVGRGDTQYF
TRBV18	TRBJ2-3	CASSPSDNTDTQYF
TRBV5-1	TRBJ2-2	CASSLDNSPWYTGELFF
TRBV18	TRBJ2-5	CASSPRAFQGVQETQYF
TRBV5-4	TRBJ1-4	CASSLDLKNEKLFF
TRBV29-1	TRBJ2-3	CSALPVAGSVDTQYF
TRBV10-3	TRBJ2-7	CAISDEPYEQYF
TRBV5-1	TRBJ1-1	CASSALTGLNTEAFF
TRBV28	TRBJ2-5	CASSINGRSQETQYF
TRBV27	TRBJ2-7	CASKRTSGSGYEQYF
TRBV5-6	TRBJ2-7	CASSPIGQAAEQYF
TRBV10-2	TRBJ1-5	CASSEIGAGTGRNQPQHF
TRBV25-1	TRBJ2-1	CASRGGTYNEQFF
TRBV5-1	TRBJ2-2	CASRHDITSVPGTGELFF
TRBV4-2	TRBJ2-3	CASGASVKDTQYF
TRBV27	TRBJ2-7	CATHPTGAYEQYF
TRBV2	TRBJ2-1	CASSEAGAGREQFF
TRBV23-1	TRBJ2-5	CASTGAAETQYF
TRBV7-6	TRBJ2-3	CASSLVSGAPTDTQYF
TRBV27	TRBJ2-3	CASSLVETDTQYF
TRBV5-4	TRBJ2-2	CASSSSGGAGELFF
TRBV5-4	TRBJ1-3	CASSPGTVSGNTIYF
TRBV21-1	TRBJ2-5	CASISTSGRAPETQYF
TRBV6-1	TRBJ2-7	CASNAGASYEQYF
TRBV27	TRBJ2-3	CASSLRLAGDGNTDTQYF
TRBV11-2	TRBJ2-5	CASSLDAGYTQYF
TRBV11-1	TRBJ2-7	CASSLSGLAAYEQYF
TRBV7-3	TRBJ2-7	CASSLGSDYPYEQYF
TRBV28	TRBJ1-5	CASERGWGSNQPQHF
TRBV4-1	TRBJ2-1	CASSQDEFNNEQFF
TRBV7-2	TRBJ2-1	CASSLAALAGHNEQFF
TRBV11-1	TRBJ2-7	CASSGGTYEQYF
TRBV7-2	TRBJ1-1	CASSLGVTRNTEAFF
TRBV7-2	TRBJ1-1	CASSPQGQGSGGTEAFF
TRBV27	TRBJ2-4	CASSSTSGKLAKNIQYF
TRBV30	TRBJ2-2	CAWSVPGELFF
TRBV7-9	TRBJ2-4	CASSSNTPEAKNIQYF
TRBV28	TRBJ1-1	CASSLQTGNTEAFF
TRBV29-1	TRBJ1-5	CSVAGDSKNQPQHF
TRBV5-1	TRBJ1-2	CASRQFRAGGGDGYTF
TRBV27	TRBJ2-7	CASSFAQGSYEQYF
TRBV2	TRBJ2-1	CASSSAGYNEQFF
TRBV7-9	TRBJ2-7	CASSLGLGTTEQYF
TRBV7-3	TRBJ2-5	CASSLGQGRQETQYF
TRBV4-1	TRBJ2-3	CASSLVGETDTQYF
TRBV20-1	TRBJ2-7	CSASPSYEQYF
TRBV18	TRBJ2-5	CASSPNIPGQETQYF
TRBV11-1	TRBJ2-1	CASSLGTTIEQFF
TRBV5-6	TRBJ1-2	CASSPGQGYGYTF
TRBV5-1	TRBJ2-5	CASSLAGDETQYF
TRBV18	TRBJ1-5	CASSPRDRVGANQPQHF
TRBV28	TRBJ2-4	CATLAVIAKNIQYF
TRBV7-8	TRBJ2-1	CASSLVGTSGSYEQFF